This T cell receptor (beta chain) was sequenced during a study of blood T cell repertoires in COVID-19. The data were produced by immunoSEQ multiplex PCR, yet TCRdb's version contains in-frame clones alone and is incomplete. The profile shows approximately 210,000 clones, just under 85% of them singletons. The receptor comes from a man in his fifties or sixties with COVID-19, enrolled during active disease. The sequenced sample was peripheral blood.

This CDR3 is CASSARTGGRTDTQYF. The CDR3 nucleotides read TGTGCCAGCAGCGCCAGGACAGGGGGCAGAACAGATACGCAGTATTTT. This chain connects TRBV7-2 to TRBJ2-3; 11 nucleotides align to TRBD1. V shed 5 bases, J shed 3 bases, and the junction held 7 bases outside the gene matches. The CDR3 runs 16 residues. CDR1 is SGHTA, CDR2 FQGNSA, per germline. Filled out from reference TRBV7-2 and TRBJ2-3, the complete variable domain reads GAGVSQSPSNKVTEKGKDVELRCDPISGHTALYWYRQSLGQGLEFLIYFQGNSAPDKSGLPSDRFSAERTGGSVSTLTIQRTQQEDSAVYLCASSARTGGRTDTQYFGPGTRLTVL.